This T cell receptor beta chain was captured in a study of identical twins. Study-wide points: Beta out-of-frame sequences displayed a weaker excess of sharing between twins.

In its sample, this clonotype was seen a few times. Its target is not known. Germline CDR1 and CDR2: SNHLY and FYNNEI. There are 12 residues in the CDR3. V lost 6 bases to trimming and J lost 9 bases, with 12 bases between them. Unique molecular identifiers were present on the cDNA, which also gained a universal primer site by template switching. Using its own MiXCR run on the 5' RACE reads, TCRdb lists one record per CDR3 protein. The sample carries under 900,000 distinct CDR3 sequences, roughly an eighth recorded once. This sample also appeared in a second study, on yellow fever vaccine responses in identical twins.

The specimen was PBMCs. The rearrangement joins TRBV2 to TRBJ1-5; D is uncertain. The TCR was taken from a woman under 30 in good health. This CDR3 is CASRSTEGPQHF. The CDR3 DNA sequence: TGTGCCAGCAGATCCACGGAAGGGCCCCAGCATTTT.